These T cell receptor beta chains were read from a single sample in a study of CD8+ T cells in alopecia areata. Data came from immunoSEQ multiplex PCR; TCRdb stores just in-frame clones and leaves some out. The table shows roughly 250,000 clones, with around two thirds occurring only once. Specimen: CD4+ T cells sorted from blood, collected at week 0. The source of these receptors is a human donor with alopecia areata. Both conserved end residues are part of each CDR3. The D gene is left open where the match is weak. Clone size is not always given. Where it is, it says once, few, many or a class for expanded clones.

abundance	v_gene	j_gene	d_gene	CDR3nt	CDR3aa
.	TRBV19	TRBJ2-6	TRBD1	TGTGCCAGTAGTTCCTCGACAGGGGCGGGGTCTGGGGCCAACGTCCTGACTTTC	CASSSSTGAGSGANVLTF
once	TRBV5-1	TRBJ2-4	.	TGCGCCAGCAGCTTGGCAGACCCAATTTGGGACATTCAGTACTTC	CASSLADPIWDIQYF
few	TRBV10-3	TRBJ2-5	TRBD1	TGTGCCATCAGTGAGGGACAGGGAAAAGAGACCCAGTACTTC	CAISEGQGKETQYF
.	TRBV7-9	TRBJ2-7	.	TGTGCCAGCAGCTTAGGGATTTCCTACGAGCAGTACTTC	CASSLGISYEQYF
few	TRBV5-5	TRBJ2-3	.	TGTGCCAGCAGCTTGGCGTCATACACAGATACGCAGTATTTT	CASSLASYTDTQYF
.	TRBV7-2	TRBJ1-5	.	TGTGCCAGCAGCCCGCTACCGGGGGGCAGCCAGCCCCAGCATTTT	CASSPLPGGSQPQHF
.	TRBV9	TRBJ1-2	.	TGTGCCAGCAGCCCACCCTATCGGGGCGCTGAGGGCTACACCTTC	CASSPPYRGAEGYTF
.	TRBV27	TRBJ2-5	.	TGTGCCAGCAGTTTCCTCGGGGGGCGTCCGCTGACCCAGTACTTC	CASSFLGGRPLTQYF
.	TRBV29-1	TRBJ2-1	.	TGCAGCGTTGAAGTGGTGTACCCCTACAATGAGCAGTTCTTC	CSVEVVYPYNEQFF
few	TRBV29-1	TRBJ2-1	TRBD1	TGCAGCTCGGACAGGGGCTCCTACAATGAGCAGTTCTTC	CSSDRGSYNEQFF
.	TRBV29-1	TRBJ2-5	.	TGCAGCGTTGCACGGACAGTCCAAGAGACCCAGTACTTC	CSVARTVQETQYF
.	TRBV30	TRBJ1-1	.	TGTGCCTGGAGTGGGGGGGCTAACACTGAAGCTTTCTTT	CAWSGGANTEAFF
.	TRBV4-2	TRBJ1-1	.	TGTGCCAGCAGCCAAGATCGATGGGGAAACACTGAAGCTTTCTTT	CASSQDRWGNTEAFF
few	TRBV6-6	TRBJ2-5	TRBD1	TGTGCCAGCAGTACAACGACAGGGAGCGAGACCCAGTACTTC	CASSTTTGSETQYF
.	TRBV19	TRBJ2-2	.	TGTGCCAGTAGCAGATCCGCGCGCTTGGGATGGGGCACCGGGGAGCTGTTTTTT	CASSRSARLGWGTGELFF
.	TRBV6-5	TRBJ2-7	TRBD1	TGTGCCAGCAGCAGCCGGGACAGGGTAGTCGAGCAGTACTTC	CASSSRDRVVEQYF
.	TRBV7-2	TRBJ2-2	TRBD1	TGTGCCAGCAGCTCGGACAGGGGGCGGACGAACACCGGGGAGCTGTTTTTT	CASSSDRGRTNTGELFF
.	TRBV4-1	TRBJ2-7	.	TGCGCCAGCAGCCAAGCCCGTGGTGGGGCTAAAAGCTCCTACGAGCAGTACTTC	CASSQARGGAKSSYEQYF
.	TRBV7-2	TRBJ2-3	TRBD2	TGTGCCAGCAGCCCCCCGGGACTAGCGCCAGATACGCAGTATTTT	CASSPPGLAPDTQYF
.	TRBV25-1	TRBJ1-5	.	TGTGCCAGCAGTGCGGCAGATTATAGCAATCAGCCCCAGCATTTT	CASSAADYSNQPQHF
.	TRBV2	TRBJ2-7	TRBD1	TGTGCCAGCAGCCCGAGGGACAGGCGGCCCTACGAGCAGTACTTC	CASSPRDRRPYEQYF
.	TRBV7-8	TRBJ2-5	.	TGTGCCAGCAGCTCAGGACAGGGAGGGGGGACCCAGTACTTC	CASSSGQGGGTQYF
.	TRBV6-5	TRBJ2-6	.	TGTGCCACGCGGCCCTCTGGGGCCAACGTCCTGACTTTC	CATRPSGANVLTF
.	TRBV7-6	TRBJ1-5	.	TGTGCCAGCAGCTTAAGGGGAGGTCAGCCCCAGCATTTT	CASSLRGGQPQHF
.	TRBV5-6	TRBJ2-5	.	TGTGCCAGCACCTTTAAGGGCAGGCTGCAAGAGACCCAGTACTTC	CASTFKGRLQETQYF
.	TRBV29-1	TRBJ2-5	.	TGCAGCTTGGTGGAACAAGAGACCCAGTACTTC	CSLVEQETQYF
few	TRBV27	TRBJ2-3	.	TGTGCCAGCAGTTTATCCGGCACAGATACGCAGTATTTT	CASSLSGTDTQYF
.	TRBV5-4	TRBJ2-5	.	TGTGCCAGCAGCTTGGGGGGACTCCAAGAGACCCAGTACTTC	CASSLGGLQETQYF
.	TRBV29-1	TRBJ2-1	.	TGCAGCGTTGGAGGGGGGCGCGGACGGGTATACAATGAGCAGTTCTTC	CSVGGGRGRVYNEQFF
.	TRBV30	TRBJ2-7	.	TGTGCCTGGAGTGTACATCGAGCAGGCGAGCAGTACTTC	CAWSVHRAGEQYF
.	TRBV25-1	TRBJ2-3	TRBD2	TGTGCCAGCAAGCTAGCGGGGAGCACAGATACGCAGTATTTT	CASKLAGSTDTQYF
.	TRBV14	TRBJ2-5	.	TGTGCCAGCAGCCAAGGAGGAGGGGGGCGCGGAGAGACCCAGTACTTC	CASSQGGGGRGETQYF
once	TRBV29-1	TRBJ1-1	.	TGCAGCGTTGAAGATCTTGGGGGGCCCATGAACACTGAAGCTTTCTTT	CSVEDLGGPMNTEAFF
.	TRBV30	TRBJ1-4	.	TGTGCCTGGAGTGCGGGGGGAAGGCTGTTTTTT	CAWSAGGRLFF
.	TRBV30	TRBJ1-5	.	TGTGCCTGGAGTGTTGCAGGTAGTCAGCCCCAGCATTTT	CAWSVAGSQPQHF
.	TRBV2	TRBJ1-1	TRBD1	TGTGCCAGCAGTCGACAGGGGCCTGAAGCTTTCTTT	CASSRQGPEAFF
few	TRBV7-2	TRBJ1-4	.	TGTGCCAGCAGCTCAGGGAGGACTAATGAAAAACTGTTTTTT	CASSSGRTNEKLFF
.	TRBV9	TRBJ1-4	.	TGTGCCAGCAGCGCCGGACAGCGTGAAAAACTGTTTTTT	CASSAGQREKLFF
few	TRBV10-3	TRBJ2-5	.	TGTGCCATCAGTGAGTCAGGGGAAGAGACCCAGTACTTC	CAISESGEETQYF
.	TRBV29-1	TRBJ2-2	.	TGCAGCGTTGCCCAGGCAACCGGGGAGCTGTTTTTT	CSVAQATGELFF
.	TRBV7-9	TRBJ1-6	.	TGTGCCAGCAGCTTAGCGCGGGAATTCTCACCCCTCCACTTT	CASSLAREFSPLHF
.	TRBV5-1	TRBJ2-1	TRBD2	TGCGCCAGCAGCCCGAGGACTAGCGGGGGGCGGAATGAGCAGTTCTTC	CASSPRTSGGRNEQFF
.	TRBV6-6	TRBJ2-5	.	TGTGCCAGCAGCTCAGGAGAGACCCAGTACTTC	CASSSGETQYF
few	TRBV7-9	TRBJ1-6	.	TGTGCCAGCAGGGGAGAATCCTATAATTCACCCCTCCACTTT	CASRGESYNSPLHF
.	TRBV9	TRBJ1-6	TRBD1	TGTGCCAGCAGCCCCGGACAGGTCCCTTCAAATTCACCCCTCCACTTT	CASSPGQVPSNSPLHF
.	TRBV10-3	TRBJ2-7	TRBD2	TGTGCCACCAAGGGAGGGATACACGAGCAGTACTTC	CATKGGIHEQYF
.	TRBV7-9	TRBJ1-6	.	TGTGCCAGCAGCTTAGCCAGCGCCAATTCACCCCTCCACTTT	CASSLASANSPLHF
few	TRBV29-1	TRBJ1-2	TRBD1	TGCAGCACAGGGACAGCTAACTATGGCTACACCTTC	CSTGTANYGYTF
.	TRBV7-2	TRBJ2-5	.	TGTGCCAGCAGCTTAGGGTGGGAGACCCAGTACTTC	CASSLGWETQYF
.	TRBV4-3	TRBJ2-1	.	TGCGCCAGCAGCCAAGTAGGGTATGAGCAGTTCTTC	CASSQVGYEQFF
.	TRBV7-2	TRBJ1-6	.	TGTGCTATGAGGCCGGCCTTTAATTCACCCCTCCACTTT	CAMRPAFNSPLHF
.	TRBV5-1	TRBJ2-5	.	TGCGCCAGCAGATTGGGAGGTGTAGAGACCCAGTACTTC	CASRLGGVETQYF
.	TRBV6-5	TRBJ2-5	.	TGTGCCAGCGGCCGGCAGGGGCTGGAGACCCAGTACTTC	CASGRQGLETQYF
.	TRBV4-1	TRBJ1-1	.	TGCGCCAGCAGCCAAGATCAGGCCGACCTAAATCTGGGCACTGAAGCTTTCTTT	CASSQDQADLNLGTEAFF
.	TRBV7-3	TRBJ2-7	TRBD1	TGTGCCAGCAGCATGACAGGGCGCGAGCAGTACTTC	CASSMTGREQYF
.	TRBV4-3	TRBJ1-1	.	TGCGCCAGCAGCCAAACGGGGAACACTGAAGCTTTCTTT	CASSQTGNTEAFF